These 32 T cell receptor beta chains came from one sample sequenced in a study of spatial heterogeneity in lung cancer. Study-wide findings and caveats: It was found that expanded intratumoral alpha and beta TCR counts tracked tumor mutation counts.

Specified time point: sample taken at primary tumor resection. TCRdb passed the 5' RACE reads through MiXCR, listing each CDR3 protein once. This sample has about 9,600 distinct CDR3 sequences, with about 12% found just once. These receptors have no known antigen. The sequencing here drew on lung tumor tissue, taken at surgery. The source is a male donor with early-stage non-small cell lung cancer.

Ten or more counts support this clonotype. The library was designed around alpha chains, so this beta chain is a stray read whose abundance carries little weight. V gene TRBV27 combines with J gene TRBJ2-6, with 12 bases identical to TRBD2. Per the germline V gene, CDR1 is MNHEY and CDR2 is SMNVEV (reference sequence). With V trimmed by 5 bases and J by 0 bases, 8 bases remained unmatched. The CDR3 consists of 19 residues. CDR3 sequence: CASSALAGGLPSGANVLTF. The CDR3 region has the DNA TGTGCCAGCAGTGCTCTAGCGGGAGGGCTCCCCTCTGGGGCCAACGTCCTGACTTTC.

This clonotype was found many times. Because the library targeted alpha chains, this beta chain is an off-target read whose size means little. The chain recombines TRBV27 with TRBJ2-6, with 9 bases identical to TRBD1. The CDR3 runs 16 residues. The V segment lost 8 bases and the J segment 6 bases; nucleotides outside the gene matches: 11. Per germline, CDR1 MNHEY and CDR2 SMNVEV (reference sequence). Here the CDR3 DNA reads TGTGCCAGCGGCATAACAGGGGGCTTTGTGGCCAACGTCCTGACTTTC. Translation: CASGITGGFVANVLTF.

A remark on this clonotype: At one of its ends the junction is not consistent with the germline gene, which may arise from a read error. This beta chain slipped into a library made for alpha chains as a stray read, so its size is not meaningful. This chain joins TRBV27 and TRBJ2-7; D may be TRBD1 (5 bases). Germline lookup yields CDR1 MNHEY and CDR2 SMNVEV (reference sequence). The CDR3 loop spans 14 amino acids. This chain's CDR3 is CASSLGQGVYEQYF. CDR3 in DNA: TGTGCCAGCAGTTTAGGGCAGGGTGTCTACGAGCAGTACTTT.

By proportion, this clonotype is medium-sized. Since the library was made to target alpha chains, this beta chain is a stray read and its abundance is not meaningful. This chain joins TRBV7-3 and TRBJ2-1; 8 nucleotides agree with TRBD2. Germline V CDR1 and CDR2: SGHTA, FQGTGA. This CDR3 is built from 14 residues. V lost 2 bases and J lost 7; bases outside the gene matches: 4. Here the CDR3 DNA reads TGTGCCAGCAGCTTAGGCGGGACTAGGAATGAGCAGTTCTTC. It yields the protein CASSLGGTRNEQFF.

This clonotype occurred many times. Within a library made for alpha chains, this beta chain is off target, and its count is uninformative. V and J are TRBV6-5 and TRBJ2-7; 8 bases match TRBD1. This CDR3 contains 13 residues. Germline V gene sequence: CDR1 MNHEY, CDR2 SVGAGI. The J segment lost 5 bases and the V segment lost 6 bases, leaving 6 bases of the junction unmatched. CDR3 nucleotide sequence: TGTGCCAGCAGATCACAGGGGGTCAACGAGCAGTACTTC. Translated, it gives CASRSQGVNEQYF.

This clonotype was recorded many times. In a library made to pick up alpha chains, this beta chain is a stray read with a size that means little. V is TRBV7-2 and J is TRBJ1-3; D remains unclear. Deletions cut 5 bases from V and 0 bases from J, with 14 bases between. Germline CDR1 reads SGHTA; CDR2 reads FQGNSA. This CDR3 has 16 amino acids. The DNA of the CDR3 is TGTGCCAGCAGCCCCCGTAAGGCCTCCTCTGGAAACACCATATATTTT. It translates to CASSPRKASSGNTIYF. The full variable domain, with the rest looked up from reference TRBV7-2 and TRBJ1-3, is GAGVSQSPSNKVTEKGKDVELRCDPISGHTALYWYRQSLGQGLEFLIYFQGNSAPDKSGLPSDRFSAERTGGSVSTLTIQRTQQEDSAVYLCASSPRKASSGNTIYFGEGSWLTVV.

This clonotype was detected ten times or more. This beta chain slipped into a library made for alpha chains as a stray read, so its size is not meaningful. The chain recombines TRBV15 with TRBJ1-1, with D hard to call. Germline V gives CDR1 LNHNV, CDR2 YYDKDF (reference sequence). The V and J ends lost 0 bases and 4 bases respectively, with 6 bases between them. This CDR3 comprises 13 residues. CDR3 nucleotides: TGTGCCACCAGCAGAGATCCGGGCACTGAAGCTTTCTTT. Its protein is CATSRDPGTEAFF.

As to this clonotype: This beta chain appears as a stray read in a library generated for alpha chains; its size is not informative. The CDR3 region has the DNA TGTGCCAGCAGCTTGGAAGCAGGGATGGGTTCACCCCTCCACTTT. It specifies CASSLEAGMGSPLHF. The chain has TRBV5-5 and TRBJ1-6, with D maybe TRBD1 (5 bases). V was pared by 0 bases and J by 9 bases, with 13 bases between. The CDR3 spans 15 residues. In germline, CDR1 is SGHKS, CDR2 YYEKEE (reference sequence).

With respect to this clonotype: A library made for alpha chains picked up this beta chain off target, so its size means little. The chain employs TRBV10-3 and TRBJ2-6; D not certain. The CDR3 loop spans 14 amino acids. Germline assignment: CDR1 ENHRY and CDR2 SYGVKD. Trimming cost V 3 bases and J 2 bases, with 5 bases left between them. The CDR3 DNA follows: TGTGCCATCAGTGACAGCACTGGGGCCAACGTCCTGACTTTC. Protein product: CAISDSTGANVLTF.

This clonotype came up many times. A library prepared for alpha chains yielded this beta chain as an off-target read; its size is of little meaning. CDR3 in amino acids: CASSPGDGNQPQHF. In DNA, the CDR3 is TGTGCCAGCTCACCAGGGGACGGCAATCAGCCCCAGCATTTT. The V and J genes are TRBV18 and TRBJ1-5, with a possible D match to TRBD1 (5 bases). Trimming left V 2 bases short and J 2 bases short, with 7 bases between. In germline, CDR1 is KGHSH, CDR2 LQKENI. The CDR3 is 14 residues long.

About this clonotype: Within a library made for alpha chains, this beta chain is off target, and its count is uninformative. This chain joins TRBV12-3 or TRBV12-4 and TRBJ2-3; no clear D gene. The CDR3 covers 12 residues. Trimming left V 10 bases short and J 2 bases short, with 10 bases between. Here the CDR3 DNA reads TGTGCCACTGAGGACCCCACAGATACGCAGTATTTT. Translation: CATEDPTDTQYF.

In its sample, this clonotype was seen many times. This beta chain lies outside the target of a library built for alpha chains; its clone size means little. This chain uses TRBV20-1 with TRBJ1-6; D not resolved. The ends were cut back, 5 bases at V and 8 bases at J, with 13 bases in the middle. CDR1 DFQATT and CDR2 SNEGSKA come from the germline V gene (reference sequence). CDR3 length equals 13 residues. CDR3: CSAAPLSDSPLHF. The DNA of the CDR3 is TGCAGTGCTGCCCCCCTTTCCGATTCACCCCTCCACTTT.

Regarding this clonotype: With the library built for alpha chains, this beta chain is off target and its frequency is not meaningful. V is TRBV7-7 and J is TRBJ2-7; D perhaps matches TRBD1 (5 bases). The CDR3 is 9 amino acids. Germline lookup yields CDR1 SSHAT and CDR2 FNYEAQ (reference sequence). The CDR3 loop reads CASRRPRDV. The CDR3 region has the DNA TGTGCTAGCCGCCGACCCAGGGACGTC.

The sample holds many counts of this clonotype. This beta chain is an unintended read in a library built for alpha chains; its size means little. The chain has TRBV6-5 and TRBJ2-3, with 8 bases fitting TRBD1. Per the germline V gene, CDR1 is MNHEY and CDR2 is SVGAGI. There are 20 residues in the CDR3. V dropped 5 bases and J dropped 2; count of bases not matched to a gene: 21. Written as DNA, the CDR3 is TGTGCCAGCAGTCCGATCTTTAAAACGACAGGGGAGGAAGACACAGATACGCAGTATTTT. Its translation: CASSPIFKTTGEEDTDTQYF.

This clonotype was counted many times. Since the library was made to target alpha chains, this beta chain is a stray read and its abundance is not meaningful. The rearrangement links TRBV20-1 to TRBJ2-3; possibly TRBD1 for D (6 bases). The germline V gene encodes CDR1 DFQATT and CDR2 SNEGSKA (reference sequence). The CDR3 has 15 residues. CDR3 sequence: CRGQGTLKSADTQYF. The CDR3 DNA follows: TGCAGGGGGCAGGGGACGTTGAAGTCAGCAGATACGCAGTATTTT.

This clonotype is deemed medium-sized (0.01 to 0.1%). This beta chain represents an off-target read in a library built for alpha chains; its size is of limited meaning. This chain uses TRBV29-1 with TRBJ1-1, with D unresolved. The V and J ends lost 7 bases and 0 bases respectively, with 6 bases between them. CDR3 length: 11 amino acids. CDR1 is SQVTM, CDR2 ANQGSEA, per germline. The CDR3, as DNA: TGCAGCGGAGAAATGAACACTGAAGCTTTCTTT. This gives the protein CSGEMNTEAFF.

This clonotype was detected only a few times. Since the library was made to target alpha chains, this beta chain is a stray read and its abundance is not meaningful. V and J are TRBV6-5 and TRBJ1-1; D ambiguous. There are 12 residues in the CDR3. Germline CDR1 MNHEY, CDR2 SVGAGI. V lost 7 bases to trimming and J lost 3 bases, with 9 bases between them. CDR3 DNA: TGTGCCAGCAAAAAGGAGTACACTGAAGCTTTCTTT. Its translation is CASKKEYTEAFF.

This clonotype was found many times. Within a library made for alpha chains, this beta chain is off target, and its count is uninformative. The chain has TRBV18 and TRBJ2-3; no reliable D call. CDR1 is KGHSH, CDR2 LQKENI, per germline. This CDR3 contains 15 residues. V lost 0 bases and J lost 0, with 7 bases in between. The CDR3 region has the DNA TGTGCCAGCTCACCACCTAGTCACAGCACAGATACGCAGTATTTT. Translating it yields CASSPPSHSTDTQYF. The full variable domain, its missing parts supplied by reference TRBV18 and TRBJ2-3, is NAGVMQNPRHLVRRRGQEARLRCSPMKGHSHVYWYRQLPEEGLKFMVYLQKENIIDESGMPKERFSAEFPKEGPSILRIQQVVRGDSAAYFCASSPPSHSTDTQYFGPGTRLTVL.

There are many counts of this clonotype. The library was built for alpha chains, so this beta chain is an off-target read and its size means little. V usage is TRBV14 and J usage is TRBJ1-6; no reliable D call. CDR3 length: 14 amino acids. From germline, CDR1 is SGHDN and CDR2 FVKESK. The V and J ends lost 0 bases and 7 bases respectively, with 7 bases between them. CDR3 sequence reads: CASSQEGTNSPLHF. The CDR3 DNA is TGTGCCAGCAGCCAAGAGGGTACGAATTCACCCCTCCACTTT.

As for this clonotype: The library was designed around alpha chains, so this beta chain is a stray read whose abundance carries little weight. This rearrangement joins TRBV30 to TRBJ1-2, with D hard to call. CDR1 is GTSNPN, CDR2 SVGIG, per germline (reference sequence). Trimming left V 1 base short and J 4 bases short, with 10 bases between. The CDR3 has 13 amino acids. CDR3 protein: CAWSEYGPYGYTF. CDR3 nucleotide sequence: TGTGCCTGGAGTGAGTACGGCCCCTATGGCTACACCTTC.

This clonotype was detected ten times or more. This beta chain slipped into a library made for alpha chains as a stray read, so its size is not meaningful. The chain carries TRBV5-6 and TRBJ1-1; no firm D call. Trimming cost V 10 bases and J 0 bases, with 13 bases left between them. Germline values: CDR1 SGHDT, CDR2 YYEEEE. The CDR3 consists of 13 residues. The CDR3 sequence: CARPRRLNTEAFF. The CDR3 bases are TGTGCCCGACCACGGCGGTTGAACACTGAAGCTTTCTTT.

This clonotype was observed at least ten times. Because the library targeted alpha chains, this beta chain is an off-target read whose size means little. The V call is TRBV7-3, the J call TRBJ2-3; possibly TRBD2 for D (7 bases). This CDR3 spans 15 amino acids. Germline V gives CDR1 SGHTA, CDR2 FQGTGA. V was trimmed by 4 bases and J by 4 bases, leaving 15 bases between them. The CDR3 sequence is CASSSAGAGADTQYF. The CDR3 DNA sequence: TGTGCCAGCAGCTCGGCGGGAGCAGGGGCAGATACGCAGTATTTT.

By share of the sample, this clonotype is medium-sized. In a library made to pick up alpha chains, this beta chain is a stray read with a size that means little. V is TRBV29-1 and J is TRBJ1-2; D is uncertain. With 0 bases removed from V and 4 bases from J, the gap between germline ends came to 18 bases. From germline, CDR1 is SQVTM and CDR2 ANQGSEA. The length of the CDR3 is 16 residues. For the CDR3, the DNA is TGCAGCGTTGAAGAGAGGACGAATTCAGCCAGCTATGGCTACACCTTC. Translating it yields CSVEERTNSASYGYTF.

This clonotype appeared many times. Found in a library prepared for alpha chains, this beta chain is an off-target read, and its abundance has little meaning. The V call is TRBV28, the J call TRBJ2-7, with TRBD1 as a possible D gene (6 bases). The CDR3 has 13 residues. V lost 4 bases, J lost 2 bases, and 9 bases lay in between. Germline V gene sequence: CDR1 MDHEN, CDR2 SYDVKM. CDR3 DNA: TGTGCCAGCAGTTCTGGACAGACCTACGAGCAGTACTTC. This gives the protein CASSSGQTYEQYF.

This clonotype was picked up many times. With the library built for alpha chains, this beta chain is off target and its frequency is not meaningful. This chain connects TRBV27 to TRBJ2-2; weak D call: TRBD1 (7 bases). This CDR3 comprises 14 residues. The germline V gene has CDR1 MNHEY and CDR2 SMNVEV (reference sequence). Deletions cut 6 bases from V and 8 bases from J, with 16 bases between. As DNA, the CDR3 is TGTGCCAGCAGGCGGGACAGCCTTTTAGGGGAGCTGTTTTTT. As protein: CASRRDSLLGELFF.

In this sample, this clonotype is medium-sized. Because this beta chain is a stray read in a library intended to capture alpha chains, its abundance should not be given much weight. This sequence joins TRBV6-2 or TRBV6-3 and TRBJ2-6; D may be TRBD2 (5 bases). The length of the CDR3 is 15 residues. The V gene lost 2 bases and the J gene lost 0 bases, with 5 bases spanning the gap. The germline gives CDR1 MNHEY, CDR2 SVGEGT. The CDR3 DNA sequence: TGTGCCAGCAGTTACGGGAGCTCTGGGGCCAACGTCCTGACTTTC. Translation gives CASSYGSSGANVLTF.

This clonotype was seen ten or more times. This beta chain is a stray sequence in a library constructed for alpha chains; its clone size is not meaningful. The chain has TRBV10-2 and TRBJ1-2; D is uncertain. V shed 8 bases and J shed 6 bases, with 31 bases lying between them. The V gene's germline CDR1 is WSHSY and CDR2 SAAADI. The CDR3 spans 18 residues. The DNA of the CDR3 is TGCGCCAGCTCCAGCGGTCCAGGAGTTGGGTCCCCGAGGGATGGCTACACCTTC. It codes for CASSSGPGVGSPRDGYTF.

Ten or more counts support this clonotype. This beta chain slipped into a library made for alpha chains as a stray read, so its size is not meaningful. J is TRBJ1-1 and V is TRBV9; D perhaps matches TRBD1 (5 bases). V shed 1 base and J shed 4 bases, with 17 bases lying between them. CDR1 is SGDLS and CDR2 is YYNGEE in the germline V gene. The CDR3 is made up of 16 amino acids. CDR3 region: CASSVSAEGRGTEAFF. The CDR3, as DNA: TGTGCCAGCAGCGTATCGGCTGAAGGGAGGGGCACTGAAGCTTTCTTT.

This clonotype is medium-sized within its sample. A library made for alpha chains picked up this beta chain off target, so its size means little. The rearrangement joins TRBV5-6 to TRBJ1-2; D call uncertain. Deletions cut 2 bases from V and 8 bases from J, with 7 bases between. The CDR3 contains 11 residues. Germline V gene data show CDR1 as SGHDT and CDR2 as YYEEEE. As DNA, the CDR3 is TGTGCCAGCAGCTTTAACAACGGCTACACCTTC. It translates to CASSFNNGYTF.

This clonotype was found many times. This beta chain slipped into a library made for alpha chains as a stray read, so its size is not meaningful. The rearrangement links TRBV25-1 to TRBJ1-4, with D perhaps matching TRBD1 (5 bases). Germline V gene sequence: CDR1 MGHDK, CDR2 SYGVNS. V lost 4 bases, J lost 3 bases, and 15 bases lay in between. This CDR3 contains 16 residues. CDR3 amino acids: CASSALGAPANEKLFF. The CDR3 DNA follows: TGTGCCAGCAGTGCTCTCGGGGCCCCCGCTAATGAAAAACTGTTTTTT.

As concerns this clonotype: Since the library was made to target alpha chains, this beta chain is a stray read and its abundance is not meaningful. This chain links TRBV12-3 or TRBV12-4 with TRBJ1-4, with D tentatively TRBD1 (5 bases). The length of the CDR3 is 14 residues. V was pared by 5 bases and J by 7 bases, with 14 bases between. CDR3 residues: CASSRSGSSEKLFF. For the CDR3, the DNA is TGTGCCAGCAGTCGATCAGGGTCTAGTGAAAAACTGTTTTTT.

Turning to this clonotype: Because the library targeted alpha chains, this beta chain is an off-target read whose size means little. CDR3 nucleotides: TGTGCCAGCAGTTTCTATCTGGCGGATGGGACTAGCGGCACAGATACGCAGTATTTT. Protein product: CASSFYLADGTSGTDTQYF. J is TRBJ2-3 and V is TRBV12-3 or TRBV12-4, with 10 bases matching TRBD2. V shed 3 bases, J shed 1 base, and the junction held 13 bases outside the gene matches. The CDR3 totals 19 residues.